These T cell receptor beta chains were read from a single sample in a study of blood T cells in healthy people across ages. From the 5' RACE reads, TCRdb called clonotypes with MiXCR, one entry per CDR3 protein. Altogether about 760,000 distinct CDR3 sequences are present, roughly three fifths being singletons, with the ten largest covering roughly 24%. Input material: blood. The receptors were gathered from a man aged 35 to 55 in good health. The CDR3 runs from the conserved cysteine through the conserved F or W. Each record gives: clone size, J gene, D gene, V gene, CDR3 protein, CDR3 DNA. A D gene is named only where the DNA matches it firmly. Some rows mark clone size as missing; the rest say once, few, many or name a class of expanded clone.

clone_size: NA; j_call: TRBJ2-5; d_call: TRBD2; v_call: TRBV27; cdr3_aa: CASSPPGTSGRGEQYF; cdr3_nt: TGTGCCAGCAGTCCTCCCGGGACTAGCGGGAGGGGTGAGCAGTACTTC
clone_size: NA; j_call: TRBJ2-1; d_call: NA; v_call: TRBV7-9; cdr3_aa: CASSMDRFEQFF; cdr3_nt: TGTGCCAGCAGCATGGACAGATTTGAGCAGTTCTTC
clone_size: few; j_call: TRBJ1-6; d_call: TRBD1; v_call: TRBV11-2; cdr3_aa: CASSFLGQRNSPLHF; cdr3_nt: TGTGCCAGCAGCTTTTTGGGACAGAGAAATTCACCCCTCCACTTT
clone_size: NA; j_call: TRBJ2-1; d_call: NA; v_call: TRBV29-1; cdr3_aa: CSVEDLAGPDNEQFF; cdr3_nt: TGCAGCGTTGAAGATCTGGCGGGGCCTGACAATGAGCAGTTCTTC
clone_size: NA; j_call: TRBJ1-2; d_call: TRBD1; v_call: TRBV20-1; cdr3_aa: CSARDGARPTGQGGYTF; cdr3_nt: TGCAGTGCTAGAGATGGGGCGCGCCCAACCGGACAGGGAGGCTACACCTTC
clone_size: NA; j_call: TRBJ2-5; d_call: TRBD2; v_call: TRBV7-9; cdr3_aa: CASSNSGLAGEETQYF; cdr3_nt: TGTGCCAGCAGCAACTCGGGACTAGCGGGGGAAGAGACCCAGTACTTC
clone_size: few; j_call: TRBJ2-5; d_call: TRBD2; v_call: TRBV6-2/TRBV6-3; cdr3_aa: CASSYSGRESIQETQYF; cdr3_nt: TGTGCCAGCAGTTACTCAGGGAGGGAATCAATTCAAGAGACCCAGTACTTC
clone_size: NA; j_call: TRBJ2-7; d_call: NA; v_call: TRBV13; cdr3_aa: CASSYRPEVAYEQYF; cdr3_nt: TGTGCCAGCAGCTACCGACCGGAGGTAGCCTACGAGCAGTACTTC
clone_size: once; j_call: TRBJ1-2; d_call: NA; v_call: TRBV12-3/TRBV12-4; cdr3_aa: CASTWRPDLYGYTF; cdr3_nt: TGTGCCAGCACCTGGCGGCCAGACCTCTATGGCTACACCTTC
clone_size: NA; j_call: TRBJ1-1; d_call: NA; v_call: TRBV12-3/TRBV12-4; cdr3_aa: CASRPGGGDNTEAFF; cdr3_nt: TGTGCCAGCAGACCGGGGGGCGGAGATAACACTGAAGCTTTCTTT
clone_size: NA; j_call: TRBJ1-1; d_call: TRBD1; v_call: TRBV10-3; cdr3_aa: CAISERGGAGTEAFF; cdr3_nt: TGTGCCATCAGTGAGAGAGGGGGCGCGGGAACTGAAGCTTTCTTT
clone_size: once; j_call: TRBJ2-1; d_call: TRBD1; v_call: TRBV10-3; cdr3_aa: CAISDQGARVEQFF; cdr3_nt: TGTGCCATCAGTGACCAGGGGGCGCGAGTTGAGCAGTTCTTC
clone_size: NA; j_call: TRBJ2-7; d_call: NA; v_call: TRBV10-3; cdr3_aa: CAISGPGTETYEQYF; cdr3_nt: TGTGCCATCAGTGGTCCCGGGACGGAGACCTACGAGCAGTACTTC
clone_size: NA; j_call: TRBJ1-5; d_call: NA; v_call: TRBV27; cdr3_aa: CASSLYPTYQPQHF; cdr3_nt: TGTGCCAGCAGTTTATACCCAACTTATCAGCCCCAGCATTTT
clone_size: NA; j_call: TRBJ2-1; d_call: TRBD2; v_call: TRBV20-1; cdr3_aa: CSARDGGGTYNEQFF; cdr3_nt: TGCAGTGCTAGAGATGGGGGGGGAACCTACAATGAGCAGTTCTTC
clone_size: few; j_call: TRBJ2-5; d_call: NA; v_call: TRBV24-1; cdr3_aa: CATSDASGYRETQYF; cdr3_nt: TGTGCCACCAGTGATGCGTCAGGGTATCGGGAGACCCAGTACTTC
clone_size: few; j_call: TRBJ2-7; d_call: NA; v_call: TRBV7-9; cdr3_aa: CASSEDGLRTYEQYF; cdr3_nt: TGTGCCAGCAGCGAGGATGGACTGAGAACCTACGAGCAGTACTTC
clone_size: NA; j_call: TRBJ2-1; d_call: NA; v_call: TRBV7-9; cdr3_aa: CASSSPHLTGEQFF; cdr3_nt: TGTGCCAGCAGCTCTCCACACCTAACTGGTGAGCAGTTCTTC
clone_size: NA; j_call: TRBJ2-1; d_call: TRBD2; v_call: TRBV28; cdr3_aa: CASSLSPFPDGGGNEQFF; cdr3_nt: TGTGCCAGCAGTTTATCCCCCTTCCCCGATGGGGGGGGCAATGAGCAGTTCTTC
clone_size: once; j_call: TRBJ1-2; d_call: TRBD1; v_call: TRBV7-9; cdr3_aa: CASRTGQGEGYGYTF; cdr3_nt: TGTGCCAGCAGAACCGGACAGGGTGAAGGCTATGGCTACACCTTC
clone_size: NA; j_call: TRBJ1-2; d_call: TRBD1; v_call: TRBV13; cdr3_aa: CASSSILGTGGVRIDGYTF; cdr3_nt: TGTGCCAGCAGCTCAATCCTAGGAACAGGGGGCGTTAGGATCGATGGCTACACCTTC
clone_size: NA; j_call: TRBJ2-7; d_call: TRBD2; v_call: TRBV9; cdr3_aa: CASSVIAGGPGSYNEQYF; cdr3_nt: TGTGCCAGCAGCGTTATAGCGGGGGGGCCTGGATCCTACAATGAGCAGTACTTC
clone_size: few; j_call: TRBJ2-1; d_call: NA; v_call: TRBV5-1; cdr3_aa: CASSLRPDEQFF; cdr3_nt: TGCGCCAGCAGCTTGCGGCCGGATGAGCAGTTCTTC
clone_size: few; j_call: TRBJ2-3; d_call: TRBD2; v_call: TRBV20-1; cdr3_aa: CSASGLEAFTDTQYF; cdr3_nt: TGCAGTGCTAGTGGACTAGAGGCCTTCACAGATACGCAGTATTTT
clone_size: NA; j_call: TRBJ2-3; d_call: TRBD2; v_call: TRBV29-1; cdr3_aa: CSGGLAGVGDTQYF; cdr3_nt: TGCAGCGGCGGACTAGCGGGAGTGGGGGATACGCAGTATTTT
clone_size: many; j_call: TRBJ2-7; d_call: TRBD1; v_call: TRBV7-3; cdr3_aa: CASRRDREHEQYF; cdr3_nt: TGTGCCAGCCGGAGGGACAGGGAACACGAGCAGTACTTC
clone_size: NA; j_call: TRBJ2-1; d_call: TRBD2; v_call: TRBV7-7; cdr3_aa: CASSHGLAGVYEQFF; cdr3_nt: TGTGCCAGCAGCCATGGACTAGCGGGAGTCTATGAGCAGTTCTTC
clone_size: NA; j_call: TRBJ1-4; d_call: NA; v_call: TRBV6-5; cdr3_aa: CASSMEFANEKLFF; cdr3_nt: TGTGCCAGCAGTATGGAGTTCGCCAATGAAAAACTGTTTTTT
clone_size: NA; j_call: TRBJ2-6; d_call: NA; v_call: TRBV9; cdr3_aa: CASSAVGGANVLTF; cdr3_nt: TGTGCCAGCAGCGCAGTCGGGGGGGCCAACGTCCTGACTTTC
clone_size: few; j_call: TRBJ2-7; d_call: TRBD1; v_call: TRBV6-2/TRBV6-3; cdr3_aa: CATADRFFYEQYF; cdr3_nt: TGTGCCACTGCGGACAGGTTCTTCTACGAGCAGTACTTC
clone_size: NA; j_call: TRBJ2-1; d_call: NA; v_call: TRBV5-1; cdr3_aa: CASSLGNEDNEQFF; cdr3_nt: TGCGCCAGCAGCTTGGGAAACGAGGACAATGAGCAGTTCTTC
clone_size: NA; j_call: TRBJ2-5; d_call: TRBD2; v_call: TRBV7-2; cdr3_aa: CASSLALAGAGLGETQYF; cdr3_nt: TGTGCCAGCAGCTTAGCGCTAGCGGGAGCTGGGTTAGGAGAGACCCAGTACTTC
clone_size: few; j_call: TRBJ2-7; d_call: TRBD2; v_call: TRBV12-3/TRBV12-4; cdr3_aa: CASSPTGLAAHYEQYF; cdr3_nt: TGTGCCAGCAGCCCTACGGGACTAGCGGCCCACTACGAGCAGTACTTC